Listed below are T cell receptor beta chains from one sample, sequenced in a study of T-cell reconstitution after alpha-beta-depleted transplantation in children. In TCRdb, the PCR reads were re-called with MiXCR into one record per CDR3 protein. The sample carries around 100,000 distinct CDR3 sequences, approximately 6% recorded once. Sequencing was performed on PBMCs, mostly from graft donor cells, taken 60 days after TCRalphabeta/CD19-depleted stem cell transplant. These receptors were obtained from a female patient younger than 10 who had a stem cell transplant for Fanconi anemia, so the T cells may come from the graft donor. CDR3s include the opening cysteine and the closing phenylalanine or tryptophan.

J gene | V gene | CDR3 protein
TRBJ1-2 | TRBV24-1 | CATSEPGQGTYGYTF
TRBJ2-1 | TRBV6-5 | CASSYFSGGYSYNEQFF
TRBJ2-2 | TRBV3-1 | CASSQVGTGLGNTGELFF
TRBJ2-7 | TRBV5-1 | CASSSPTGAPYEQYF
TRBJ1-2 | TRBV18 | CASSPRVQGLDYGYTF
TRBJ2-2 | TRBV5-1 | CASSSRALVDRLPGELFF
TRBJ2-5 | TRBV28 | CASSLGTGVQETQYF
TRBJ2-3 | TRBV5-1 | CASSLANLEGDTQYF
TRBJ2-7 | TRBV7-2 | CASSSPGTGDYEQYF
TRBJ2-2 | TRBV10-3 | CAITGQGTGELFF
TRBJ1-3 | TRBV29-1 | CSTGQGDTIYF
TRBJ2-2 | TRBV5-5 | CASSLRFGAGELFF
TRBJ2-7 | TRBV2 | CASSEALLAVAYEQYF
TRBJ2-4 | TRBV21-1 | CASSKVLTSPLAKNIQYF
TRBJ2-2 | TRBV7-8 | CASSLQGASGELFF
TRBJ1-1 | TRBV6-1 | CASRRTGYGEAFF
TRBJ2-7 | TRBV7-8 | CASSLLAGGPLEQYF
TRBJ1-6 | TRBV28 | CASSLLHPTVGSSYNSPLHF
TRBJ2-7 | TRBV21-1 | CASSQKTTSGGQKNEQYF
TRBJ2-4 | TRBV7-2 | CASSLVTGGVKNIQYF
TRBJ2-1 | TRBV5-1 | CASSSTSFSYNEQFF
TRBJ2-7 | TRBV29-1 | CSVETDDGTGEVFEQYF
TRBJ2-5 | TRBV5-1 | CASSLGQGSETQYF
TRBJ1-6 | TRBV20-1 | CCTGTGYNSPLHF
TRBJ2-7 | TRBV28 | CASSQTYEQYF
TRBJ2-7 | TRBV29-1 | CSVHETGSYEQYF
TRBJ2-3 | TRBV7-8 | CASSLGRPTDTQYF
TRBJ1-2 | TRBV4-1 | CASSQVYGTGYTF
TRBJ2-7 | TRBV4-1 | CASSQDPLGDEQYF
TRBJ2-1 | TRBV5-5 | CASSLAGLAGGRSGFF
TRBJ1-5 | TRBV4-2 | CASSRDRGRSNQPQHF
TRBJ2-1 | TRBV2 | CASSVRGEQFF
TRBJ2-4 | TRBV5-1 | CASSARQGGAKNIQYF
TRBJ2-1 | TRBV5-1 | CASSRRESSYNEQFF
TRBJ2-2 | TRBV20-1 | CSARIAGVDTGELFF
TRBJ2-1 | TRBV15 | CATSREALLAGEPKKEQFF
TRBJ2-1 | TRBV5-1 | CASSLFVVSGLAGGNEQFF
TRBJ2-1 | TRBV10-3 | CAISESGRDEQFF
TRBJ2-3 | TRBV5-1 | CASSLVLTGGLTDTQYF
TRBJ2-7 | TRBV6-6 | CASSFVLGEQYF
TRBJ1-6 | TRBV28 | CASSLMTGINSPLHF
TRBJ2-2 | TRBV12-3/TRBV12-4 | CASSPDPGAGELFF
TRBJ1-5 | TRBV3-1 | CASSQQPNQPQHF
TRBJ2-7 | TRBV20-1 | CSASVFKGLSYEQYF
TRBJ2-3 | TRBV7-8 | CASSLDRVVVMQYF
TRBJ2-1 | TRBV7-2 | CASSSEVKQFF
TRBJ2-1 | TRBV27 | CASTSLSGEKQFF
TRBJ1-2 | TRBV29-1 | CSVGQGTDYGYTF
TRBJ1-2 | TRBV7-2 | CASSPGQLYGYTF
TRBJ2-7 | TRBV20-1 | CSALTTGPYEQYF
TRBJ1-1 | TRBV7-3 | CASSRLGGDTEAFF